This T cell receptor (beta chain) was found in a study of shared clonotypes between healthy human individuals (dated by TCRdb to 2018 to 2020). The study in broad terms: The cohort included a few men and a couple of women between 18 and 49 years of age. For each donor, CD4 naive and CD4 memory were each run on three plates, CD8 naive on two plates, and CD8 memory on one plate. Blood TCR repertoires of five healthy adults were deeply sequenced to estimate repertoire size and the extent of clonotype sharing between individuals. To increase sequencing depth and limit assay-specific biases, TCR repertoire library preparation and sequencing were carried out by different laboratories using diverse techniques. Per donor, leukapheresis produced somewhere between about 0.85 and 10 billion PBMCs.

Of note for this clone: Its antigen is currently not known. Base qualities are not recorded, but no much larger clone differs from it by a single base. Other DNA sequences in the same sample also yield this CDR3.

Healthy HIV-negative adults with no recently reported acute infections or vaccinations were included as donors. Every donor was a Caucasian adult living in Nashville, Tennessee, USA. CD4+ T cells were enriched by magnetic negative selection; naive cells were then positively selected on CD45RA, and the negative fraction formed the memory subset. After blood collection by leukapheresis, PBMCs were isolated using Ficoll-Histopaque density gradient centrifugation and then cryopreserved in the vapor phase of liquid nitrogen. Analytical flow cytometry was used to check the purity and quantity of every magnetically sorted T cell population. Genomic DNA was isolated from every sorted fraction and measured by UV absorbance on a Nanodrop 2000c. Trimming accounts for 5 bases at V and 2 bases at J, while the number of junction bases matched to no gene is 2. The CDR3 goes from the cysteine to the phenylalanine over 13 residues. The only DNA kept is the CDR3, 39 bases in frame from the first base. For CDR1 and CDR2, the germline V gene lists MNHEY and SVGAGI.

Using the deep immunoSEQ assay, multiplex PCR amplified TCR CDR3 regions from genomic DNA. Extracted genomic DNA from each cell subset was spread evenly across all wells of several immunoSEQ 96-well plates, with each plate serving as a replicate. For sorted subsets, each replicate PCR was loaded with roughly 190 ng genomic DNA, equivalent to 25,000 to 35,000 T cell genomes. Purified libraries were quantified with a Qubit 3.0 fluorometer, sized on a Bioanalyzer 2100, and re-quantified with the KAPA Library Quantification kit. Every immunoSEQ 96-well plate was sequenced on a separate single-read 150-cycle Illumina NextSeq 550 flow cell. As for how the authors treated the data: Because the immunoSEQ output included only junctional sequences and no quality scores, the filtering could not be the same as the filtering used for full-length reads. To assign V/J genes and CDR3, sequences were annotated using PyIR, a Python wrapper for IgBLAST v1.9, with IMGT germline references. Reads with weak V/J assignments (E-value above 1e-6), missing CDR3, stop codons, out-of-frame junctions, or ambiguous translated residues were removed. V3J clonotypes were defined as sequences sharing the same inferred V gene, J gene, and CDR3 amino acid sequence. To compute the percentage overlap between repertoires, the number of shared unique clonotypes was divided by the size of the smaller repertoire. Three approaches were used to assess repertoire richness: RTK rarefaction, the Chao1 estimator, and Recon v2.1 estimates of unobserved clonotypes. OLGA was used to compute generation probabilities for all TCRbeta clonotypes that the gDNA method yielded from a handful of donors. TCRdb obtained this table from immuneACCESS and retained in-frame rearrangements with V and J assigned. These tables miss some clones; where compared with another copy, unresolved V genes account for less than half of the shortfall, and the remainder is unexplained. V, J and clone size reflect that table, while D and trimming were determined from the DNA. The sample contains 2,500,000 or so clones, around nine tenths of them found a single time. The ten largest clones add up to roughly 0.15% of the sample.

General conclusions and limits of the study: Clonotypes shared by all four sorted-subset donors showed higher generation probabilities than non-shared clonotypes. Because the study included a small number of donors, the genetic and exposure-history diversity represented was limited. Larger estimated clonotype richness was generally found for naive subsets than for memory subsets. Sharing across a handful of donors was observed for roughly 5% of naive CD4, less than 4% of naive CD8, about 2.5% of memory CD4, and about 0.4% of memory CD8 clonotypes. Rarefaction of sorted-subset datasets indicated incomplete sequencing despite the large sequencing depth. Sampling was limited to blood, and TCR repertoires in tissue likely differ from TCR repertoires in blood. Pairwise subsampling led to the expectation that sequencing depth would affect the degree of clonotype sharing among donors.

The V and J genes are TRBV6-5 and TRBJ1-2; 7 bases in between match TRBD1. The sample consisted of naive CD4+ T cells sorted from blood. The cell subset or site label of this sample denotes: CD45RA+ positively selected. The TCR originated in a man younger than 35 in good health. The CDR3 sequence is CASSQTGNYGYTF. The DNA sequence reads TGTGCCAGCAGTCAGACAGGGAACTATGGCTACACCTTC.